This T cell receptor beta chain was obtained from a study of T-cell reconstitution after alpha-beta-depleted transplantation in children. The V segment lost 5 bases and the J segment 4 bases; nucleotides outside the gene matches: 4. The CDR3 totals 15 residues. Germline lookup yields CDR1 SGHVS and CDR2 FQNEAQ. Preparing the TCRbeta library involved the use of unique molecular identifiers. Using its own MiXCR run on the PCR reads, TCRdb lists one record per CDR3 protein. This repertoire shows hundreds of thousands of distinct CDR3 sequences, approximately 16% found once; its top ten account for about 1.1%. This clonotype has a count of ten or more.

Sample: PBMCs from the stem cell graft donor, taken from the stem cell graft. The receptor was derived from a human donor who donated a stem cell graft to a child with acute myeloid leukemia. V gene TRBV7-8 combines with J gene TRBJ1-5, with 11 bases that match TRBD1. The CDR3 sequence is CASSHGQGANQPQHF. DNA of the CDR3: TGTGCCAGCAGCCACGGACAGGGGGCGAATCAGCCCCAGCATTTT.